Listed below are T cell receptor beta chains from one sample, sequenced in a study of T cell repertoires in aging, cancer and after chemotherapy. TCRdb reanalysed the multiplex PCR reads using MiXCR and keeps one entry per CDR3 protein. The repertoire holds about 4,800 distinct CDR3 sequences, with 20% to 30% as singletons. Material for sequencing was blood. The source is a human donor with a blood cancer. Both conserved end residues are part of each CDR3. D genes are given only for firm matches. Rows give clone size only sometimes, using once, few, many, or a class for an expanded clone.

j_call v_call cdr3_length d_call clone_size cdr3_nt cdr3_aa
TRBJ1-1 TRBV7-9 14 TRBD1 - TGTGCCAGCAGCTCTGGACAGGGGGACACTGAAGCTTTCTTT CASSSGQGDTEAFF
TRBJ1-5 TRBV5-4 16 - - TGTGCCAGCAGCTTGGGGAAGCGGGGGGGCGCTCAGCCCCAGCATTTT CASSLGKRGGAQPQHF
TRBJ2-5 TRBV20-1 14 TRBD2 - TGCAGTGCTTCCCGTAGCGGGAGCAAAGAGACCCAGTACTTC CSASRSGSKETQYF
TRBJ2-1 TRBV7-9 13 - - TGTGCCAGCAGCTTCTACTCCTACAATGAGCAGTTCTTC CASSFYSYNEQFF
TRBJ1-5 TRBV11-3 13 - - TGTGCCAGCAGCTTATTCACAAGTCAGCCCCAGCATTTT CASSLFTSQPQHF
TRBJ2-5 TRBV18 16 - - TGTGCCAGCTCACCACCGGAAGGGGCCCCGCAAATGACCCAGTACTTC CASSPPEGAPQMTQYF
TRBJ2-7 TRBV10-3 15 TRBD2 - TGTGCCATCAGTGGGGAAGCGGGGGGGGCCTACGAGCAGTACTTC CAISGEAGGAYEQYF
TRBJ2-6 TRBV4-1 17 TRBD2 - TGCGCCAGCAGCCAGGGACTAGCGGGAGGTGGGGCCAACGTCCTGACTTTC CASSQGLAGGGANVLTF
TRBJ1-4 TRBV29-1 13 - medium-sized TGCAGCGTTGGTGTAGCCCCTAATGAAAAACTGTTTTTT CSVGVAPNEKLFF
TRBJ2-5 TRBV15 16 TRBD1 medium-sized TGTGCCACCAGCAGAGATCGCAGGGGGTGGCAAGAGACCCAGTACTTC CATSRDRRGWQETQYF
TRBJ2-1 TRBV7-6 14 - - TGTGCCAGCAGCTTAAAGGTGGGAGTCAATGAGCAGTTCTTC CASSLKVGVNEQFF
TRBJ1-2 TRBV24-1 14 TRBD1 - TGTGCCACCAGTGAAGGGGGCGCAGACTATGGCTACACCTTC CATSEGGADYGYTF
TRBJ1-1 TRBV30 13 - - TGTGCCTGGAGTTACGGGGAGAACACTGAAGCTTTCTTT CAWSYGENTEAFF
TRBJ1-1 TRBV5-1 15 - - TGCGCCAGCAGCTTGGTGACCGGGCTGAACACTGAAGCTTTCTTT CASSLVTGLNTEAFF
TRBJ1-5 TRBV15 15 - - TGTGCCACCAGCAGAGGGGGGAATAGAGATCAGGCCCAGCATTTT CATSRGGNRDQAQHF
TRBJ2-5 TRBV15 15 TRBD2 - TGTGCCACCAGCAGAGAGGGGGGGGGGTGGGAGACCCAGTACTTC CATSREGGGWETQYF
TRBJ2-2 TRBV5-6 12 - - TGTGCCAGCAGCACAGGGACCGGGGAGCTGTTTTTT CASSTGTGELFF
TRBJ2-3 TRBV6-6 15 - - TGTGCCATCTCCAACGAGGCATTTAGCACAGATACGCAGTATTTT CAISNEAFSTDTQYF
TRBJ2-7 TRBV5-4 14 TRBD2 - TGTGCCAGCAGCTTTGACTTAGCGGGGGACCAGCAGTACTTC CASSFDLAGDQQYF
TRBJ1-2 TRBV6-5 14 - few TGTGCCAGCAGTTCCACACTCGGTAGCGGTGGCTACACCTTC CASSSTLGSGGYTF
TRBJ2-3 TRBV6-4 15 - once TGTGCCAGCAGTGATGAGGCGGGGGCCACAGATACGCAGTATTTT CASSDEAGATDTQYF
TRBJ2-3 TRBV6-6 15 - medium-sized TGTGCCAGCACCTACAGTGGGGGCCGCACAGATACGCAGTATTTT CASTYSGGRTDTQYF
TRBJ2-2 TRBV27 14 - - TGTGCCAGCAGTTATGGGCCGAACACCGGGGAGCTGTTTTTT CASSYGPNTGELFF
TRBJ1-5 TRBV20-1 15 - - TGCAGTGCTAGAGATCCTCGGGGACCCAATCAGCCCCAGCATTTT CSARDPRGPNQPQHF
TRBJ2-3 TRBV19 15 TRBD1 medium-sized TGTGCCAGTAGCCGCCGGGACAGGGATGCAGATACGCAGTATTTT CASSRRDRDADTQYF
TRBJ2-7 TRBV20-1 13 TRBD2 - TGCAGTGCTAATGGCGGGAGGGTGTACGAGCAGTACTTC CSANGGRVYEQYF
TRBJ2-2 TRBV12-3/TRBV12-4 19 TRBD2 medium-sized TGTGCCAGCAGTGGGCGTGGACTAGCGGGACCCTTATCCACCGGGGAGCTGTTTTTT CASSGRGLAGPLSTGELFF
TRBJ2-5 TRBV20-1 11 - - TGCAGTGCACCCAAGGCAGAGACCCAGTACTTC CSAPKAETQYF
TRBJ2-7 TRBV6-5 16 TRBD1 - TGTGCCAGCAGTTACTCGAACACAGGGGTAGCGTACGAGCAGTACTTC CASSYSNTGVAYEQYF
TRBJ2-5 TRBV20-1 19 TRBD2 - TGCAGTGCCCGGTCCCTAGCGGTTGCATCTTCAGGGAGCGCGGAGACCCAGTACTTC CSARSLAVASSGSAETQYF
TRBJ1-2 TRBV18 12 - few TGTGCCAGCTCACCCCGACAGGACGGCTACACCTTC CASSPRQDGYTF
TRBJ2-7 TRBV20-1 14 TRBD1 few TGCAGTGCTAGAAATACAGGGGTTGACTACGAGCAGTACTTC CSARNTGVDYEQYF
TRBJ2-3 TRBV12-3/TRBV12-4 19 TRBD2 - TGTGCCAGCACCTCACGCTGGACTAGCGGGGGGGCAGGCCCAGATACGCAGTATTTT CASTSRWTSGGAGPDTQYF
TRBJ1-5 TRBV6-5 14 - few TGTGCCAGCAGGGCCGGTCGCAAAAATCAGCCCCAGCATTTT CASRAGRKNQPQHF
TRBJ2-3 TRBV7-9 15 TRBD2 - TGTGCCAGCAGGAAGGGACTAGCGGGAGCAGATACGCAGTATTTT CASRKGLAGADTQYF
TRBJ1-5 TRBV20-1 14 - - TGCAGTGCTAGAGGGGCAGGGAGCAATCAGCCCCAGCATTTT CSARGAGSNQPQHF
TRBJ2-3 TRBV19 14 TRBD1 - TGTGCCAGTAGTTGGGACAGGGATGCAGATACGCAGTATTTT CASSWDRDADTQYF
TRBJ1-6 TRBV6-6 14 - medium-sized TGTGCCAGCAGTTACCGTCAGCCTAATTCACCCCTCCACTTT CASSYRQPNSPLHF
TRBJ2-3 TRBV4-2 17 TRBD2 - TGTGCCAGCAGCCAAGAGGCGGGAGGGGGATGGGCAGATACGCAGTATTTT CASSQEAGGGWADTQYF
TRBJ2-1 TRBV5-5 16 TRBD1 few TGTGCCAGCAGCCCCGGCCTGCAGGGGGCCTACAATGAGCAGTTCTTC CASSPGLQGAYNEQFF